The rows below give T cell receptor beta chains drawn from one sample of a study of blood T cell repertoires in COVID-19. Sequencing used immunoSEQ multiplex PCR; TCRdb keeps in-frame clones, though not all of them. The table records roughly 42,000 clones, around 89% of them present only once. The sequenced sample consisted of peripheral blood. The receptor source for this set is a human donor in a cohort sampled during active COVID-19. CDR3s include the opening cysteine and the closing phenylalanine or tryptophan. The D gene is left open where the match is weak. A row's size may be missing; if present it is once, few, many or a size class.

clone size,J gene,V gene,D gene,CDR3 protein,CDR3 DNA
.,TRBJ2-5,TRBV12-3/TRBV12-4,.,CASSPRETQYF,TGTGCCAGCAGTCCCCGTGAGACCCAGTACTTC
.,TRBJ2-3,TRBV18,.,CASSPPEPRDTQYF,TGTGCCAGCTCACCGCCGGAGCCGAGGGATACGCAGTATTTT
.,TRBJ2-1,TRBV19,TRBD2,CASTFGRGTRGSNEQFF,TGTGCCAGTACTTTTGGGAGGGGGACTAGAGGGTCCAATGAGCAGTTCTTC
.,TRBJ1-2,TRBV4-2,.,CASSQDPNYGYTF,TGTGCCAGCAGCCAAGATCCTAATTATGGCTACACCTTC
.,TRBJ1-2,TRBV28,.,CASSSGDSGYGYTF,TGTGCCAGCAGTTCCGGGGATAGCGGCTATGGCTACACCTTC
once,TRBJ1-2,TRBV5-1,TRBD1,CASSLGQSNANYGYTF,TGCGCCAGCAGCCTGGGACAGTCAAACGCTAACTATGGCTACACCTTC
few,TRBJ1-5,TRBV3-1/TRBV3-2,.,CASSQDRTENQPQHF,TGTGCCAGCAGCCAAGACCGGACAGAGAATCAGCCCCAGCATTTT
.,TRBJ2-1,TRBV2,TRBD2,CASSESGSPYNEQFF,TGTGCCAGCAGCGAGAGCGGGAGTCCCTACAATGAGCAGTTCTTC
.,TRBJ1-1,TRBV4-3,.,CASSHTTGQIDSEAFF,TGCGCCAGCAGCCATACGACAGGACAGATAGACTCTGAAGCTTTCTTT
.,TRBJ2-7,TRBV5-1,TRBD2,CASSVEREMREQYF,TGCGCCAGCAGCGTTGAGCGGGAGATGAGGGAGCAGTACTTC
.,TRBJ2-5,TRBV5-1,TRBD2,CASSLEASGSGTQYF,TGCGCCAGCAGCTTGGAGGCTAGCGGGAGCGGGACCCAGTACTTC
.,TRBJ1-1,TRBV5-5,.,CASSFRDNANTEAFF,TGTGCCAGCAGCTTCCGGGACAATGCCAACACTGAAGCTTTCTTT
once,TRBJ2-7,TRBV5-1,TRBD2,CASSLWGGKSSYEQYF,TGCGCCAGCAGCTTGTGGGGGGGAAAGAGCTCCTACGAGCAGTACTTC
.,TRBJ2-3,TRBV5-1,.,CASSLVAGPTDTQYF,TGCGCCAGCAGCTTGGTTGCGGGACCCACAGATACGCAGTATTTT
few,TRBJ1-6,TRBV25-1,.,CASRDRGSPLHF,TGTGCCAGCAGAGACAGAGGTTCACCCCTCCACTTT
.,TRBJ1-2,TRBV10-3,TRBD1,CAISDDRGNYGYTF,TGTGCCATCAGTGATGACAGGGGGAACTATGGCTACACCTTC
.,TRBJ1-3,TRBV6-6,.,CASSYEQGNTIYF,TGTGCCAGCAGTTACGAACAAGGAAACACCATATATTTT
.,TRBJ1-5,TRBV24-1,.,CATSTPYSAAGVQPQHF,TGTGCCACCAGTACGCCGTATTCAGCGGCAGGGGTTCAGCCCCAGCATTTT
.,TRBJ2-5,TRBV7-9,TRBD1,CASRSGQGIQETQYF,TGTGCCAGCAGGTCGGGACAGGGGATCCAAGAGACCCAGTACTTC
.,TRBJ2-7,TRBV2,TRBD1,CASRDPGQGTSSRTRRPYEQYF,TGTGCCAGCAGGGATCCGGGACAGGGTACTAGTAGTCGAACCCGTAGGCCCTACGAGCAGTACTTC
.,TRBJ2-1,TRBV5-5,TRBD2,CASSPRTSGLYNEQFF,TGTGCCAGCAGCCCTCGGACTAGCGGTCTTTACAATGAGCAGTTCTTC
once,TRBJ2-5,TRBV2,TRBD1,CASSEALRTGDQETQYF,TGTGCCAGCAGTGAAGCGCTCAGGACAGGTGACCAAGAGACCCAGTACTTC
.,TRBJ1-5,TRBV19,.,CASGGNQPQHF,TGTGCCAGTGGAGGTAATCAGCCCCAGCATTTT